This record covers a single T cell receptor (beta chain). The CDR3 has 14 residues. Trimming cost V 2 bases and J 2 bases, with 10 bases left between them. RNA transcripts yielded amplified TCR beta CDR3 regions. The HTBI primer set served for first-round RT-PCR of the TCR CDR3. TCRdb recomputed calls from the multiplex PCR reads with MiXCR, one row per CDR3 protein. The sample has roughly 800,000 distinct CDR3 sequences, around 38% seen once. This record comes from a study of T cells in Graves' hyperthyroidism and ophthalmopathy. The wider study: Peripheral blood draws took place at initial diagnosis, ahead of any treatment.

Absent ophthalmopathy progression within 18 months defined stable Graves' hyperthyroidism. The diagnoses drew upon clinical symptoms, serum thyroxine and TRAb, thyroid ultrasound and orbital computed tomography. This TCR was recovered from a man aged 18-30 years with Graves' hyperthyroidism. The chain carries TRBV12-3 or TRBV12-4 and TRBJ2-7, with TRBD2 as a possible D gene (5 bases). Sample: blood. The CDR3: CASSLKADAYEQYF. In DNA, the CDR3 is TGTGCCAGCAGTTTAAAAGCGGATGCCTACGAGCAGTACTTC.